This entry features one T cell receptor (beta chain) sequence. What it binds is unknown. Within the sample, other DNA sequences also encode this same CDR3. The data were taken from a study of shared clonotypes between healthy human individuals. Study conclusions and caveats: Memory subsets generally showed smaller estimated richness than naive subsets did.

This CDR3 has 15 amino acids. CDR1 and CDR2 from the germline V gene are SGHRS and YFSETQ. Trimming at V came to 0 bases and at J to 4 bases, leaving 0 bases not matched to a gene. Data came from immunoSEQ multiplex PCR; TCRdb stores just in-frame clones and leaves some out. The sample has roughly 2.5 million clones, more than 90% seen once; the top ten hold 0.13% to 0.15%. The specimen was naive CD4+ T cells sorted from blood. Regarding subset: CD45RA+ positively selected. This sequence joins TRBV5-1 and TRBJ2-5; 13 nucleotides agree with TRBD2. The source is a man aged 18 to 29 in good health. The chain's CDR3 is CASSLGLAGGETQYF. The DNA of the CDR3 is TGCGCCAGCAGCTTGGGACTAGCGGGGGGAGAGACCCAGTACTTC.